Listed below are T cell receptor beta chains from one sample, sequenced in a study of blood T cell repertoires in COVID-19. The protocol was immunoSEQ multiplex PCR, while the TCRdb copy is restricted to in-frame clones and leaves out a portion. This sample has 190,000 or so clones; approximately 87% occur once, and the top ten carry 5.5% to 7.5%. The sample taken for sequencing was peripheral blood. The origin of the receptors is a man aged 60-69 years who had recovered from COVID-19. The CDR3 runs from the conserved cysteine through the conserved F or W. D genes are given only for firm matches. Only some rows state a clone size, as once, few, many or a class for expanded clones.

v_gene	abundance	d_gene	j_gene	CDR3nt	CDR3aa
TRBV6-5	NA	NA	TRBJ1-3	TGTGCCAGCGGTCGAGGCGGGAGAGACACCATATATTTT	CASGRGGRDTIYF
TRBV19	NA	NA	TRBJ2-3	TGTGCCAGTAGTCGGGCAGGGAGGGGGACAGATACGCAGTATTTT	CASSRAGRGTDTQYF
TRBV9	NA	TRBD2	TRBJ2-1	TGTGCCAGCAGCGTAGGCCTAGAGGGTAGCGGGGGTTCCCAGGGTGAGCAGTTCTTC	CASSVGLEGSGGSQGEQFF
TRBV6-4	NA	NA	TRBJ2-7	TGTGCCAGCAGTGTCGACACAGGTTACGAGCAGTACTTC	CASSVDTGYEQYF
TRBV30	NA	TRBD1	TRBJ1-2	TGTGCCTCAAACAAGGGGGCGGACTATGGCTACACCTTC	CASNKGADYGYTF
TRBV11-3	NA	NA	TRBJ2-7	TGTGCCAGCAGCTCACTAGGGTACGAGCAGTACTTC	CASSSLGYEQYF
TRBV28	NA	NA	TRBJ2-7	TGTGCCAGCAGTTCCCCCCCCGCCCCGGGGGAGCAGTACTTC	CASSSPPAPGEQYF
TRBV9	NA	TRBD1	TRBJ2-7	TGTGCCAGCAGCGCGGGACAGGGGGGGTCCTACGAGCAGTACTTC	CASSAGQGGSYEQYF
TRBV30	NA	TRBD1	TRBJ2-1	TGTGCCTGGGAACACCGGGACAGGGCCACAGGGCAGTTCTTC	CAWEHRDRATGQFF
TRBV7-2	many	NA	TRBJ1-1	TGTGCCAGCAGCTTAGACGGCCGAGGGAAGACAGAAGCTTTCTTT	CASSLDGRGKTEAFF
TRBV3-1/TRBV3-2	few	TRBD2	TRBJ2-2	TGTGCCAGCCAAAGCGGGGCGAACACCGGGGAGCTGTTTTTT	CASQSGANTGELFF
TRBV6-5	NA	TRBD2	TRBJ2-1	TGTGCCAGCAGAGCGAGCGGGAGATCTGGCAATGAGCAGTTCTTC	CASRASGRSGNEQFF
TRBV28	NA	NA	TRBJ2-7	TGTGCCAGCAGGTCTCACAGAGCCCCTTACGAGCAGTACTTC	CASRSHRAPYEQYF
TRBV4-1	NA	TRBD1	TRBJ1-6	TGCGCCAGCAGCCAATACCACCCGGACAGGGCTTCACCCCTCCACTTT	CASSQYHPDRASPLHF
TRBV5-1	NA	TRBD2	TRBJ2-1	TGCGCCAGCAGCCGGGCACTAGCGGGGGGCCTCAATGAGCAGTTCTTC	CASSRALAGGLNEQFF
TRBV5-4	NA	TRBD2	TRBJ2-3	TGTGCCAGCAGCCCCGGACTAGCGGGAGGCGAAGATACGCAGTATTTT	CASSPGLAGGEDTQYF
TRBV7-2	NA	TRBD1	TRBJ2-4	TGTGCCAGCAGCCTCCGGTACCCGGGACAGGGGGAAAACATTCAGTACTTC	CASSLRYPGQGENIQYF
TRBV7-8	once	TRBD1	TRBJ2-5	TGTGCCAGCAGCATCGGACAGGGCTTGGGAGAGACCCAGTACTTC	CASSIGQGLGETQYF
TRBV18	NA	TRBD1	TRBJ2-5	TGTGCCAGCTCACCAAGACAGGGGGCGAAAGAGACCCAGTACTTC	CASSPRQGAKETQYF
TRBV4-1	NA	TRBD2	TRBJ2-7	TGCGCCAGCAGCCCTGAGCTAGCGGGGGGACTCACTCGGGAGCAGTACTTC	CASSPELAGGLTREQYF
TRBV5-1	NA	NA	TRBJ1-4	TGCGCCAGCAGCTTGGGACACGCCAATCCTTCTGAAAAACTGTTTTTT	CASSLGHANPSEKLFF
TRBV7-9	NA	TRBD2	TRBJ2-1	TGTGCCAGCAGTCACGGGACTAGCGGCTACAATGAGCAGTTCTTC	CASSHGTSGYNEQFF
TRBV7-2	NA	NA	TRBJ2-3	TGTGCCAGCAGCTTAGCGCGGGTTTCCACAGATACGCAGTATTTT	CASSLARVSTDTQYF
TRBV4-3	many	NA	TRBJ1-1	TGCGCCAGCAGCAGGCAGGACAGTGAGGCAGCTTTCTTT	CASSRQDSEAAFF
TRBV24-1	NA	NA	TRBJ2-3	TGTGCCACCAGTGACTCCCGGACCCCAGGGGATACTAGCACAGATACGCAGTATTTT	CATSDSRTPGDTSTDTQYF
TRBV11-1	NA	TRBD2	TRBJ2-1	TGTGCCAGCAGTCGTTTCTGGGAACTAGCGGGAGGTGAGCAGTTCTTC	CASSRFWELAGGEQFF
TRBV2	NA	NA	TRBJ2-7	TGTGCCAGCAGCGACAATTACGAGCAGTACTTC	CASSDNYEQYF
TRBV19	once	TRBD1	TRBJ1-5	TGTGCCAGTAGTATCGCGGGACAGAGCAATCAGCCCCAGCATTTT	CASSIAGQSNQPQHF
TRBV6-5	NA	NA	TRBJ1-1	TGTGCCAGCAGTAAATTTATGACAGAGAACACTGAAGCTTTCTTT	CASSKFMTENTEAFF
TRBV20-1	NA	TRBD1	TRBJ2-3	TGCAGTGCTAGTAGGGACAGGGGGCCCACAGATACGCAGTATTTT	CSASRDRGPTDTQYF
TRBV5-1	NA	TRBD2	TRBJ2-1	TGCGCCAGCACCTCTGGTGGGACTAGCGGAACAATGGAGCAGTTCTTC	CASTSGGTSGTMEQFF
TRBV7-6	NA	TRBD2	TRBJ2-1	TGTGCCAGCAGCCTTACCGGGACTAGCGGAGAAAATAAGCAGTTCTTC	CASSLTGTSGENKQFF
TRBV2	few	TRBD2	TRBJ2-1	TGTGCCAGCAGTGCCCTAGCGGGAGGGGGGGGTGAGCAGTTCTTC	CASSALAGGGGEQFF
TRBV19	NA	NA	TRBJ1-1	TGTGCCAGTAGTATTTTGGGGGCGTACACTGAAGCTTTCTTT	CASSILGAYTEAFF
TRBV6-5	NA	NA	TRBJ1-5	TGTGCCAGCAGTTCCACGCGGGCGGACAATCAGCCCCAGCATTTT	CASSSTRADNQPQHF
TRBV6-2/TRBV6-3	NA	TRBD1	TRBJ1-1	TGTGCCAGCAGTCCATCGACCCGGACAGGGGTAAACACTGAAGCTTTCTTT	CASSPSTRTGVNTEAFF
TRBV28	NA	TRBD1	TRBJ1-1	TGTGCCAGCATCCCAGGGGGGAACACTGAAGCTTTCTTT	CASIPGGNTEAFF
TRBV19	NA	TRBD1	TRBJ2-1	TGTGCCAGCCGACAGGGGTACAATGAGCAGTTCTTC	CASRQGYNEQFF
TRBV5-4	NA	NA	TRBJ2-3	TGTGCCAGCAGTTGGGAGCGGGCCGGCACAGATACGCAGTATTTT	CASSWERAGTDTQYF